This is a list of T cell receptor beta chains from one sample in a study of PD-1 blockade in classical Hodgkin lymphoma. The protocol was immunoSEQ multiplex PCR, while the TCRdb copy is restricted to in-frame clones and leaves out a portion. Among some 50,000 clones listed, around 72% were seen once. Sequencing used peripheral blood mononuclear cells (PBMCs), obtained at baseline. Source of these receptors: a human donor with classical Hodgkin lymphoma. Both conserved end residues are part of each CDR3. Fields, in order: D gene, V gene, clone size, J gene, CDR3 protein, CDR3 DNA. The D gene is left open where the match is weak. Size is stated for part of the rows, as once, few or many counts, or as a class when the clone is expanded.

TRBD1	TRBV5-1	.	TRBJ2-2	CASSLGQGVPGELFF	TGCGCCAGCAGCTTGGGACAGGGTGTACCCGGGGAGCTGTTTTTT
TRBD2	TRBV15	.	TRBJ2-5	CATVPGLAGQETQYF	TGTGCCACAGTCCCGGGACTAGCGGGGCAAGAGACCCAGTACTTC
TRBD1	TRBV28	.	TRBJ2-6	CASSPRTGVLSGANVLTF	TGTGCCAGCAGTCCACGGACAGGGGTTCTCTCTGGGGCCAACGTCCTGACTTTC
TRBD1	TRBV2	.	TRBJ1-1	CASRGTGNTEAFF	TGTGCCAGCAGGGGGACAGGGAACACTGAAGCTTTCTTT
TRBD2	TRBV5-5	.	TRBJ2-3	CASSGLASTDTQYF	TGTGCCAGCTCAGGACTAGCGTCGACAGATACGCAGTATTTT
.	TRBV7-9	.	TRBJ2-7	CASSLVADSYEQYF	TGTGCCAGCAGCTTAGTGGCCGACTCCTACGAGCAGTACTTC
TRBD1	TRBV6-1	.	TRBJ1-2	CASNRGLGEDYGYTF	TGTGCCAGCAACAGGGGGCTAGGCGAGGACTATGGCTACACCTTC
.	TRBV7-9	.	TRBJ1-1	CASSWTVNTEAFF	TGTGCCAGCAGCTGGACAGTGAACACTGAAGCTTTCTTT
.	TRBV5-6	.	TRBJ1-1	CASSLGYTEAFF	TGTGCCAGCAGCTTGGGGTACACTGAAGCTTTCTTT
.	TRBV6-5	.	TRBJ2-3	CASSGSGTDTQYF	TGTGCCAGCTCCGGGAGTGGCACAGATACGCAGTATTTT
.	TRBV5-1	.	TRBJ2-1	CASSLPSGFSYNEQFF	TGCGCCAGCAGCTTGCCAAGCGGGTTCTCCTACAATGAGCAGTTCTTC
.	TRBV5-1	once	TRBJ1-1	CASNPLAGTEAFF	TGCGCCAGCAACCCGCTCGCGGGCACTGAAGCTTTCTTT
.	TRBV28	.	TRBJ1-2	CASSLGKGRYGYTF	TGTGCCAGCAGTTTAGGGAAGGGCCGCTATGGCTACACCTTC
.	TRBV5-5	.	TRBJ2-1	CASSFPLNEQFF	TGTGCCAGCAGCTTCCCTCTAAATGAGCAGTTCTTC
.	TRBV27	.	TRBJ1-1	CASSSPGTNTEAFF	TGTGCCAGCAGTTCCCCCGGGACCAACACTGAAGCTTTCTTT
.	TRBV5-6	.	TRBJ1-1	CASSSEMNTEAFF	TGTGCCAGCAGCTCCGAGATGAACACTGAAGCTTTCTTT
.	TRBV6-1	.	TRBJ1-1	CASSWKGQLTFF	TGTGCCAGCAGCTGGAAGGGACAATTAACTTTCTTT
.	TRBV6-5	.	TRBJ2-1	CASSSGLTHEQFF	TGTGCCAGCAGTTCCGGGCTTACACATGAGCAGTTCTTC
.	TRBV30	.	TRBJ1-5	CACDVGTRAWGAPQHF	TGTGCCTGTGATGTCGGGACGCGGGCGTGGGGAGCCCCCCAGCATTTT
TRBD2	TRBV4-1	.	TRBJ2-2	CASSQPSAGDTGELFF	TGCGCCAGCAGCCAACCCAGCGCGGGAGACACCGGGGAGCTGTTTTTT
TRBD1	TRBV2	.	TRBJ1-2	CASGQASYGYTF	TGTGCCAGCGGACAGGCCTCGTATGGCTACACCTTC
.	TRBV27	few	TRBJ2-3	CASSFGRTDTQYF	TGTGCCAGCAGTTTTGGACGCACAGATACGCAGTATTTT
.	TRBV7-2	once	TRBJ1-1	CASSREVVAEAFF	TGTGCCAGCAGCCGCGAAGTCGTAGCTGAAGCTTTCTTT
.	TRBV7-3	.	TRBJ2-1	CASSLGGEQFF	TGTGCCAGCAGCCTAGGCGGTGAGCAGTTCTTC
.	TRBV6-1	.	TRBJ2-2	CASSLNVGMIGELFF	TGTGCCAGCAGCCTAAACGTTGGTATGATCGGGGAGCTGTTTTTT
TRBD1	TRBV9	.	TRBJ2-3	CASSVATLGQGGDTQYF	TGTGCCAGCAGCGTAGCTACTTTGGGACAGGGAGGAGATACGCAGTATTTT
.	TRBV5-1	.	TRBJ2-1	CASSDPLPSSYNEQFF	TGCGCCAGCAGTGACCCTTTACCGAGCTCCTACAATGAGCAGTTCTTC
TRBD2	TRBV12-5	few	TRBJ2-2	CASGSPSGRVSTGELFF	TGTGCTAGTGGTTCCCCTAGCGGGAGGGTGAGCACCGGGGAGCTGTTTTTT
TRBD1	TRBV18	.	TRBJ1-1	CASSPRDRGTEAFF	TGTGCCAGCTCACCACGGGACAGGGGCACTGAAGCTTTCTTT
TRBD1	TRBV2	few	TRBJ1-5	CASRPFPDRPYSNQPQHF	TGTGCCAGCAGGCCTTTTCCGGACAGGCCTTATAGCAATCAGCCCCAGCATTTT
TRBD1	TRBV11-3	.	TRBJ1-3	CASSPGTVGNTIYF	TGTGCCAGCAGCCCAGGGACAGTCGGAAACACCATATATTTT
TRBD2	TRBV5-1	.	TRBJ2-7	CASSLSPGLAGAVAYEQYF	TGCGCCAGCAGCTTGTCCCCGGGACTAGCGGGGGCCGTCGCCTACGAGCAGTACTTC